The 4 T cell receptor beta chains given below trace back to one sample, sequenced in a study of prognosis after radiotherapy for stage I lung cancer. The genomic DNA TCR beta CDR3 region underwent two rounds of multiplex PCR. For every TRBV and TRBJ gene, a specific primer was used in first-round PCR. Using its own MiXCR run on the multiplex PCR reads, TCRdb lists one record per CDR3 protein. The sample holds about 18,000 distinct CDR3 sequences, approximately 30% seen once. This specimen was PBMCs, taken before or after stereotactic body radiation therapy (not recorded which). The receptors originated from a donor aged 50 or older with non-small cell lung cancer.

This clonotype was seen many times. The chain combines TRBV7-6 with TRBJ2-1; tentatively, D is TRBD2 (6 bases). Germline V gives CDR1 SGHVS, CDR2 FNYEAQ. The CDR3 is 15 amino acids. Trimming took 5 bases from V and 0 from J, leaving 11 bases between them. Written as DNA, the CDR3 is TGTGCCAGCAGCAAATTGGGGGGCTCCTACAATGAGCAGTTCTTC. Encoded protein: CASSKLGGSYNEQFF.

In the case of this clonotype: A far larger clone is only one base removed, so a read error is likely. The chain employs TRBV6-9 and TRBJ2-2, with 7 nucleotides matching TRBD1. This CDR3 has 15 amino acids. Germline V lookup: CDR1 MNHGY, CDR2 SVAAGI. The CDR3 sequence: CASTYGTANTGELFF. In DNA, the CDR3 is TGTGCCAGCACTTATGGGACAGCGAACACCGGGGAGCTGTTTTTT.

This clonotype was counted ten times or more. DNA of the CDR3: TGTGCCAGTAGAGGGGGCGGGACAGGGGGCGCGAACACTGAAGCTTTCTTT. Translating gives CASRGGGTGGANTEAFF. The V call is TRBV19, the J call TRBJ1-1, with 12 bases lining up with TRBD1. Germline V gene data show CDR1 as LNHDA and CDR2 as SQIVND (reference sequence). V was pared by 6 bases and J by 1 base, with 9 bases of the junction left unmatched. This CDR3 has 17 amino acids. The whole variable domain, remainder taken from reference TRBV19 and TRBJ1-1, is DGGITQSPKYLFRKEGQNVTLSCEQNLNHDAMYWYRQDPGQGLRLIYYSQIVNDFQKGDIAEGYSVSREKKESFPLTVTSAQKNPTAFYLCASRGGGTGGANTEAFFGQGTRLTVV.

This clonotype was recorded many times. This chain uses TRBV7-9 with TRBJ2-2; TRBD2 is a possible D gene (6 bases). CDR1 SEHNR and CDR2 FQNEAQ come from the germline V gene (reference sequence). The CDR3 is 16 residues long. The ends were cut back, 1 base at V and 0 bases at J, with 9 bases in the middle. The CDR3 sequence: CASSLGTTSNTGELFF. CDR3 DNA sequence: TGTGCCAGCAGCTTAGGGACTACTTCGAACACCGGGGAGCTGTTTTTT.